These 7 T cell receptor beta chains came from one sample sequenced in a study of T cells in tuberculosis. The table came from immunoSEQ multiplex PCR; TCRdb's copy has only in-frame clones and leaves some out. The sample carries approximately 60,000 clones, about 76% recorded once. After thawing and overnight rest, PBMC were stained with GMM-loaded CD1B tetramer, viability dye and anti-CD3 for sorting. The lipid loaded on the CD1B tetramers was C32 glucose monomycolate from Rhodococcus equi. Material for sequencing was CD1b-GMM tetramer-negative cells sorted from PBMCs. These receptor sequences come from an adult woman with latent tuberculosis.

This clone was recorded only once. The chain has TRBV28 and TRBJ1-4; D unresolved. Between the trimmed V and J ends, which lost 8 bases and 5 bases, there was a span of 9 bases. The CDR3 loop spans 12 amino acids. CDR1 is MDHEN, CDR2 SYDVKM, per germline. The CDR3 DNA follows: TGTGCCAGCGCGGAGGAGAATGAAAAACTGTTTTTT. It specifies CASAEENEKLFF.

This rearrangement joins TRBV11-2 to TRBJ2-7, with D possibly TRBD2 on 6 matching bases. The length of the CDR3 is 15 residues. V lost 3 bases to trimming and J lost 5 bases, with 17 bases between them. Germline loops: CDR1 SGHAT, CDR2 FQNNGV. CDR3 DNA: TGTGCCAGCAGCTTGCTGCGCGGGAACCCCCACGAGCAGTACTTC. It codes for CASSLLRGNPHEQYF.

This clone was counted only a few times. The rearrangement uses TRBV18 and TRBJ2-7, with 13 bases aligning to TRBD2. V trimming: 6 bases; J trimming: 10 bases; junction bases outside the gene matches: 6. Per the germline V gene, CDR1 is KGHSH and CDR2 is LQKENI. This CDR3 has 13 amino acids. CDR3 in amino acids: CASSPGLAGDQYF. The DNA of the CDR3 is TGTGCCAGCTCCCCCGGACTAGCGGGAGACCAGTACTTC.

The chain has TRBV11-3 and TRBJ2-2; no firm D call. CDR3 length: 13 amino acids. The ends were cut back, 5 bases at V and 2 bases at J, with 6 bases in the middle. Germline-derived CDR1 and CDR2 are SGHNT and YENEEA. CDR3 amino acids: CASSLFNTGELFF. Written as DNA, the CDR3 is TGTGCCAGCAGCCTCTTTAACACCGGGGAGCTGTTTTTT.

The chain is built from TRBV6-6 and TRBJ1-4; D possibly corresponds to TRBD1 (5 bases). The germline V gene has CDR1 MNHNY and CDR2 SVGAGI (reference sequence). Trimming removed 0 bases from V and 2 bases from J, with 10 bases in between. The CDR3 covers 16 residues. The CDR3 loop reads CASSYSSGGTNEKLFF. The CDR3 nucleotides read TGTGCCAGCAGTTACTCATCCGGGGGGACTAATGAAAAACTGTTTTTT.

The chain employs TRBV2 and TRBJ2-3; TRBD2 matches 7 bases. Germline V lookup: CDR1 SNHLY, CDR2 FYNNEI. V gave up 4 bases and J gave up 4 bases; unmatched junction bases: 14. The CDR3 extends over 17 amino acids. The CDR3 loop reads CASSVRTRRVRADTQYF. The CDR3 coding sequence is TGTGCCAGCAGTGTAAGGACTAGAAGGGTCAGGGCAGATACGCAGTATTTT.

There are a few counts of this clone. The chain uses TRBV9 and TRBJ2-7, with D perhaps matching TRBD2 (7 bases). Trimming took 4 bases from V and 1 from J, leaving 9 bases between them. Germline V gives CDR1 SGDLS, CDR2 YYNGEE. The CDR3 consists of 13 residues. The CDR3 DNA sequence: TGTGCCAGCAGCAGGGGGGGTTCCTACGAGCAGTACTTC. This gives the protein CASSRGGSYEQYF.